The present T cell receptor (beta chain) was sequenced within a study of regulatory T cells in long-lasting Graves disease. On the study more broadly: Those Graves' patients who were newly diagnosed had been on antithyroid drugs under 3 months.

This clonotype was seen repeatedly, ten times or more. Time point defined: newly diagnosed GD, antithyroid drugs for less than 3 months. The TCR library used RNA extracted from PBMCs. Arm-PCR with iRepertoire HTBI primers amplified the CDR3 regions for these TCR beta libraries. TCRdb re-called the multiplex PCR reads with MiXCR, one entry per CDR3 protein. The table has a few hundred thousand distinct CDR3 sequences, about 10% seen once. The CDR3 has 15 amino acids. The V segment lost 4 bases and the J segment 2 bases; nucleotides outside the gene matches: 2. These data also formed part of another study, on T cells in Graves' hyperthyroidism and ophthalmopathy. That source notes: HTBI primers drove first-round RT-PCR of the TCR CDR3. Most expanded thyroid clonotypes above 0.001 also appeared in blood.

Sequences were derived from peripheral blood mononuclear cells (PBMCs), sampled at new diagnosis, from a patient treated with antithyroid drugs. This rearrangement joins TRBV12-3 or TRBV12-4 to TRBJ2-3, with 11 bases that match TRBD2. This TCR came from a woman under 30 with Graves disease. The CDR3 nucleotides are TGTGCCAGCAGTTCGACTAGCGGGGTCACAGATACGCAGTATTTT. Residues: CASSSTSGVTDTQYF.